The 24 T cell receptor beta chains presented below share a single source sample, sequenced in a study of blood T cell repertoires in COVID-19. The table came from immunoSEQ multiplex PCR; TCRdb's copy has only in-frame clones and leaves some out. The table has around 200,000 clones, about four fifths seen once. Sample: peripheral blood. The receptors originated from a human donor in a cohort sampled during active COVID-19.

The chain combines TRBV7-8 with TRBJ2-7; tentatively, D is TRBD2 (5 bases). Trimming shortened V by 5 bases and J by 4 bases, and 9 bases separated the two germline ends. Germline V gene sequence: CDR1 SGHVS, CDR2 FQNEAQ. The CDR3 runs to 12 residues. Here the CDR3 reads CASSPPGYEQYF. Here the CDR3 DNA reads TGTGCCAGCAGCCCCCCGGGATACGAGCAGTACTTC.

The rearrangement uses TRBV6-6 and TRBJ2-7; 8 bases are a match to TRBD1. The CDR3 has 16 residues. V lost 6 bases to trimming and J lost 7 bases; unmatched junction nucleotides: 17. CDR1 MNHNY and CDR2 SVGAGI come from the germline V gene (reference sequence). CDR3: CASRDRTGTGGSEQYF. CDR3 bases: TGTGCCAGCAGGGACAGAACCGGGACAGGTGGATCGGAGCAGTACTTC.

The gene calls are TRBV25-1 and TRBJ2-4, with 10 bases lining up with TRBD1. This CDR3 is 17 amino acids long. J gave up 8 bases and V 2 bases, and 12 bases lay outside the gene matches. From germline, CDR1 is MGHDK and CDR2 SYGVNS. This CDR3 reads CASSERTPGQGFYIQYF. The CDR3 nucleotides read TGTGCCAGCAGTGAAAGAACTCCGGGACAGGGGTTTTACATTCAGTACTTC.

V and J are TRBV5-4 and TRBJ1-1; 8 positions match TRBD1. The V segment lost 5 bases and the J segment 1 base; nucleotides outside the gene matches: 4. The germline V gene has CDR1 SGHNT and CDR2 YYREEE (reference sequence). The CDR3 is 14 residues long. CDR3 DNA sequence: TGTGCCAGCAGATTCGGACAGGGGAACACTGAAGCTTTCTTT. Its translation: CASRFGQGNTEAFF.

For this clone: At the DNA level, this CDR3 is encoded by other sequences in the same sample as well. This CDR3 reads CASSLQGDYGYTF. The CDR3 DNA follows: TGTGCCAGCAGCCTACAGGGGGACTATGGCTACACCTTC. V and J are TRBV7-9 and TRBJ1-2; 8 bases fit TRBD1. The CDR3 length is 13 residues. Germline CDR1 and CDR2: SEHNR and FQNEAQ (reference sequence). V lost 5 bases, J lost 3 bases, and 2 bases stayed unmatched.

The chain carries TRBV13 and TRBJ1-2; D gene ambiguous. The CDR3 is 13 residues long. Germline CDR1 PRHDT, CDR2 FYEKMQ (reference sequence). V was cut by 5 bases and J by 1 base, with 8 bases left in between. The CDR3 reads CASSGGDNYGYTF. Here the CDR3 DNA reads TGTGCCAGCAGCGGCGGGGATAACTATGGCTACACCTTC.

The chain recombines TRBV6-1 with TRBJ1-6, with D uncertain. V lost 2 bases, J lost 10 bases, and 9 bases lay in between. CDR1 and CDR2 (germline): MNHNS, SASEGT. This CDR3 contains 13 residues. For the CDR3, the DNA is TGTGCCAGCAGTGAATACCGGGGATCACCCCTCCACTTT. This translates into CASSEYRGSPLHF.

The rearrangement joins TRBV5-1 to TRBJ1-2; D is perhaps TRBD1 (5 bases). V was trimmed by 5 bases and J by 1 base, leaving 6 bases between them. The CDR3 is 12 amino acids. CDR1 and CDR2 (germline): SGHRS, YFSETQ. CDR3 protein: CASSDSNYGYTF. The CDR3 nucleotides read TGCGCCAGCAGTGACAGTAACTATGGCTACACCTTC. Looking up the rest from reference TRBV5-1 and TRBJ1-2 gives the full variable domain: KAGVTQTPRYLIKTRGQQVTLSCSPISGHRSVSWYQQTPGQGLQFLFEYFSETQRNKGNFPGRFSGRQFSNSRSEMNVSTLELGDSALYLCASSDSNYGYTFGSGTRLTVV.

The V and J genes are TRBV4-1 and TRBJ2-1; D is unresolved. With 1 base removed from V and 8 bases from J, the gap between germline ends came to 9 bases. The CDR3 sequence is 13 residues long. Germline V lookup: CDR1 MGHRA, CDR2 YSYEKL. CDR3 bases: TGCGCCAGCAGCCAAGGCTCCGGTTATGAGCAGTTCTTC. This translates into CASSQGSGYEQFF.

The chain's CDR3 is CASSDWTSGGPEQFF. The CDR3 DNA follows: TGCGCCAGCAGTGACTGGACTAGCGGGGGCCCAGAGCAGTTCTTC. The chain employs TRBV10-1 and TRBJ2-1; 13 bases fit TRBD2. V lost 3 bases and J lost 10; bases outside the gene matches: 6. The length of the CDR3 is 15 residues. In germline, CDR1 is WNHNN, CDR2 SYGVQD (reference sequence).

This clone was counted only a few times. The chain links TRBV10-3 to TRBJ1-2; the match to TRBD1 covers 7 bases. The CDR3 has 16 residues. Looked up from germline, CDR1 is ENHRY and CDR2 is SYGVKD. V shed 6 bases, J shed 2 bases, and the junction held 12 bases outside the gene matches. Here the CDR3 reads CAIRQTGFPTNYGYTF. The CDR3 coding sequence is TGTGCCATCAGACAGACAGGGTTTCCTACCAACTATGGCTACACCTTC.

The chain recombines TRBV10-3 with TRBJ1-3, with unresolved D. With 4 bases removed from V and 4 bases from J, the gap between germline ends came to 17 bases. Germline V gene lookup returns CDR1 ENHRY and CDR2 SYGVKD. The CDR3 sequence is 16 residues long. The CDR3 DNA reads TGTGCCATCAGTGGCCTGGCGGGCATCTCGGGAAACACCATATATTTT. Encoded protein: CAISGLAGISGNTIYF.

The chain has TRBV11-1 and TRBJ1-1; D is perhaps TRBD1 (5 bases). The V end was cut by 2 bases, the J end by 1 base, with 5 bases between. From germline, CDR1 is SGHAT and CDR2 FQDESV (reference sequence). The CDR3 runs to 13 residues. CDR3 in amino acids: CASSLQGNTEAFF. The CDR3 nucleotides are TGTGCCAGCAGCTTACAGGGGAACACTGAAGCTTTCTTT.

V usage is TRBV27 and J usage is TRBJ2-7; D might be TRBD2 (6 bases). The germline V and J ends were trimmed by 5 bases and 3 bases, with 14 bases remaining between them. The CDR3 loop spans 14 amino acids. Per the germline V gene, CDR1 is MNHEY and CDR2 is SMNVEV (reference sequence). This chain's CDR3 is CASSAPGLFYEQYF. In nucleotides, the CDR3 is TGTGCCAGCAGTGCACCGGGACTTTTCTACGAGCAGTACTTC.

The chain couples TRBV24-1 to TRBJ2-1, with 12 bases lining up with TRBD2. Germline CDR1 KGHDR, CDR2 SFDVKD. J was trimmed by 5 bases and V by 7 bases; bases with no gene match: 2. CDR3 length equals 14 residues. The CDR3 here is CATRSSGGDNEQFF. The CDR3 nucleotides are TGTGCCACCAGGTCTAGCGGGGGGGACAATGAGCAGTTCTTC.

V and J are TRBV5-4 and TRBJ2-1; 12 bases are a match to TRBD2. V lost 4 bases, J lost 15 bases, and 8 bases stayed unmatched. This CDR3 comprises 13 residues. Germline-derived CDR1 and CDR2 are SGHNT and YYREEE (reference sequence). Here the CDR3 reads CASSPTSGGSPFF. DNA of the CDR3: TGTGCCAGCAGCCCCACTAGCGGGGGGTCGCCGTTCTTC. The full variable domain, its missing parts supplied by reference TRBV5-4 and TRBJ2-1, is ETGVTQSPTHLIKTRGQQVTLRCSSQSGHNTVSWYQQALGQGPQFIFQYYREEENGRGNFPPRFSGLQFPNYSSELNVNALELDDSALYLCASSPTSGGSPFFGPGTRLTVL.

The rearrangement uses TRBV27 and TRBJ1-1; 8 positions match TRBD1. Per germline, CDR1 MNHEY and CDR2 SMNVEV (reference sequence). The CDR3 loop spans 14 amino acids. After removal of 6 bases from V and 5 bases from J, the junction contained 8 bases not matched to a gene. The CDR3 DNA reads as TGTGCCAGCAGGGACCTTCAGGGGGCGACTGAAGCTTTCTTT. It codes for CASRDLQGATEAFF.

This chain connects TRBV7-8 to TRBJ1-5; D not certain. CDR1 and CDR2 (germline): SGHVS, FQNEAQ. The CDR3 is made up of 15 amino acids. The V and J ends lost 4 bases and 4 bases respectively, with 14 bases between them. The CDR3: CASSYTTTTNQPQHF. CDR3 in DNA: TGTGCCAGCAGCTACACTACCACCACAAATCAGCCCCAGCATTTT.

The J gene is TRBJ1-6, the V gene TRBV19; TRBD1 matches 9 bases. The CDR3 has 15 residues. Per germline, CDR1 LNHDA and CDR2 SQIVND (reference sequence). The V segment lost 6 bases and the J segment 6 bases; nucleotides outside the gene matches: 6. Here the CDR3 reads CASSRDRVFNSPLHF. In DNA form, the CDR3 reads TGTGCCAGTAGCCGGGACAGGGTCTTTAATTCACCCCTCCACTTT.

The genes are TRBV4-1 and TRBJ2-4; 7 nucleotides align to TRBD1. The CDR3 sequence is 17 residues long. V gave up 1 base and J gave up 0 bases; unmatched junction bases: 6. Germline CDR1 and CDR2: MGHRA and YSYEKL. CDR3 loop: CASSQGDSPIAKNIQYF. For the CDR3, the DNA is TGCGCCAGCAGCCAAGGGGACAGCCCAATAGCCAAAAACATTCAGTACTTC.

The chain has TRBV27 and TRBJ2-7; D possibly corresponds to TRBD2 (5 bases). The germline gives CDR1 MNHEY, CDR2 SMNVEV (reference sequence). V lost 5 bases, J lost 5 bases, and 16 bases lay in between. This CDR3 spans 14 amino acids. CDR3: CASSPYRGADEQYF. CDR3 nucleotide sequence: TGTGCCAGCAGTCCCTATCGGGGAGCTGACGAGCAGTACTTC.

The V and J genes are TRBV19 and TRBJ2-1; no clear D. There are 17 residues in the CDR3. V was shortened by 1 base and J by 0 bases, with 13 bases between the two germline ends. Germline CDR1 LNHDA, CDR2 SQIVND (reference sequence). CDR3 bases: TGTGCCAGTAGTATAGGTAGTTTCTTAAGCTCCTACAATGAGCAGTTCTTC. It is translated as CASSIGSFLSSYNEQFF.

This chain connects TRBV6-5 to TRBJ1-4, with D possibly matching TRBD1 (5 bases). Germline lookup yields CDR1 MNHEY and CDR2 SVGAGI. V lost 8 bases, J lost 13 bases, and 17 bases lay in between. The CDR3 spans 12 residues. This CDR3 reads CASRATTQGLFF. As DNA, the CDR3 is TGTGCCAGCCGAGCGACAACCCAGGGACTGTTTTTT.

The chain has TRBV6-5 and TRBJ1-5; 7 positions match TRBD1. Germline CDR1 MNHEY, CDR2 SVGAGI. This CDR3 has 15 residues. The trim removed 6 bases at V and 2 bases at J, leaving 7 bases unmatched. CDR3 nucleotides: TGTGCCAGCAGCCCCTTCGACAGGGGCAATCAGCCCCAGCATTTT. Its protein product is CASSPFDRGNQPQHF.